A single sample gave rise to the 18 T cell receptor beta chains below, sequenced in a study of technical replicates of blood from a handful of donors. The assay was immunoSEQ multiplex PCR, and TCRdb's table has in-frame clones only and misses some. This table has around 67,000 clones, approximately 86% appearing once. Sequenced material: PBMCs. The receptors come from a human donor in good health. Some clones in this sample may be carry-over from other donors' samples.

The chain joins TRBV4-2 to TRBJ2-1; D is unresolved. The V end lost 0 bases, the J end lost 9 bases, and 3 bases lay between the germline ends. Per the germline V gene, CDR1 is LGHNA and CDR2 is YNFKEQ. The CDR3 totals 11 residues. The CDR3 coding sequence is TGTGCCAGCAGCCAAGAACTTGAGCAGTTCTTC. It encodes CASSQELEQFF.

For the CDR3, the DNA is TGTGCCAGCAGCCACCTTACCCCGGGTGAAAAACTGTTTTTT. Translating it yields CASSHLTPGEKLFF. The genes are TRBV4-2 and TRBJ1-4; D is undetermined. From germline, CDR1 is LGHNA and CDR2 YNFKEQ. The CDR3 totals 14 residues. The V end lost 3 bases, the J end lost 7 bases, and 12 bases lay between the germline ends.

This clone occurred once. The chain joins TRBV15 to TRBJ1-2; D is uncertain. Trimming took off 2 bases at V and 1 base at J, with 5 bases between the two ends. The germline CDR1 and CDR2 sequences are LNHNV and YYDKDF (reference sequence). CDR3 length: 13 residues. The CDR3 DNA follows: TGTGCCACCAGCAGAACAGATAACTATGGCTACACCTTC. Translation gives CATSRTDNYGYTF.

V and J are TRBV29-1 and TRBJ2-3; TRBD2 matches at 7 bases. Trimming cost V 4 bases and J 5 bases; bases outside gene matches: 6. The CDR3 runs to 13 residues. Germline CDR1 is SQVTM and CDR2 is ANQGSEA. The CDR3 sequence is CSVAGRAIDTQYF. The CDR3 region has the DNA TGCAGCGTTGCAGGGAGGGCTATAGATACGCAGTATTTT.

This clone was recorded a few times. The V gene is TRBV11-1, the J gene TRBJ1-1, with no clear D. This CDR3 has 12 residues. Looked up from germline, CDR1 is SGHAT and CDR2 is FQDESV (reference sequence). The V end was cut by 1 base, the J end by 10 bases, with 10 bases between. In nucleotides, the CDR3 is TGTGCCAGCAGCTTAGGTACTGGAGCAGCTTTCTTT. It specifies CASSLGTGAAFF.

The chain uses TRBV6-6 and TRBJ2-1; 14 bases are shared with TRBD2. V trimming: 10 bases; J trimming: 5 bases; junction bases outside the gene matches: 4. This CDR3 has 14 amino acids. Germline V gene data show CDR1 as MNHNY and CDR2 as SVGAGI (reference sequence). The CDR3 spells CATGTSGRDNEQFF. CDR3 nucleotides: TGTGCCACCGGGACTAGCGGGAGAGACAATGAGCAGTTCTTC.

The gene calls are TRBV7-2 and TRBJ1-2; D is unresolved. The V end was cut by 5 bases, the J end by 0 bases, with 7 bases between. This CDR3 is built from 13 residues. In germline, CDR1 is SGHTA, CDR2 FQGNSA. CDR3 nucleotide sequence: TGTGCCAGCAGCCACCCAGCTAACTATGGCTACACCTTC. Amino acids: CASSHPANYGYTF.

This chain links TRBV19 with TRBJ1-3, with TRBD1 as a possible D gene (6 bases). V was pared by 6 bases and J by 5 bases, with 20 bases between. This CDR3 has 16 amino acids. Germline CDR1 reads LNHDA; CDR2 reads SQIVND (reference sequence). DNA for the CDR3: TGTGCCAGTAGCCCGAAACACAGGGAACCCAGAAACACCATATATTTT. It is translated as CASSPKHREPRNTIYF.

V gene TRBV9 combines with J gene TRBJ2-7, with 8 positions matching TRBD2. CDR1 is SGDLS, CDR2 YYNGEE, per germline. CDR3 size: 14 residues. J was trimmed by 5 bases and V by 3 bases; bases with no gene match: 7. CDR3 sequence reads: CASSAAGVSDEQYF. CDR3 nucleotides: TGTGCCAGCAGCGCAGCGGGAGTAAGCGACGAGCAGTACTTC.

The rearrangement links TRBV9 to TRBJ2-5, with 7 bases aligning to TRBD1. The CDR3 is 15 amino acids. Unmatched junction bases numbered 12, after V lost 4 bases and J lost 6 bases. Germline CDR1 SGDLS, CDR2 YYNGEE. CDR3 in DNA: TGTGCCAGCAGCTTCGAGGGCCAGGGGGTTCAGACCCAGTACTTC. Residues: CASSFEGQGVQTQYF.

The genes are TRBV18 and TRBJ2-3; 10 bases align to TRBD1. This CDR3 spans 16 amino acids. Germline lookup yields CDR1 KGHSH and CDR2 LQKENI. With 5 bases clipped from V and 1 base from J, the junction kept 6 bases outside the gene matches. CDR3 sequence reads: CASSGLGTGGTDTQYF. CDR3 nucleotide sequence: TGTGCCAGCTCAGGTCTCGGGACAGGGGGCACAGATACGCAGTATTTT.

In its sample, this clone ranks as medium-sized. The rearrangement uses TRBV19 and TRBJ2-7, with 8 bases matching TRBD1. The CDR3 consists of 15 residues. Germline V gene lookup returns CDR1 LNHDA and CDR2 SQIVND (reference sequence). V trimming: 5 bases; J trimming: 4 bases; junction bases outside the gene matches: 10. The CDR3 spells CASSPPGGAVYEQYF. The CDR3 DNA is TGTGCCAGTAGTCCCCCAGGGGGCGCTGTATACGAGCAGTACTTC.

CDR3 protein: CASSLRLAGGHEQYF. The CDR3 DNA is TGTGCCAGCAGCCTTAGACTAGCGGGGGGCCACGAGCAGTACTTC. This chain uses TRBV14 with TRBJ2-7; 13 nucleotides match TRBD2. Looked up from germline, CDR1 is SGHDN and CDR2 is FVKESK. The length of the CDR3 is 15 residues. The V and J ends lost 4 bases and 5 bases, in that order; junction bases with no gene match: 5.

In nucleotides, the CDR3 is TGCGCCAGCAGCCCTAATGTAGGGGGCCCACCCGAGCAGTACTTC. It specifies CASSPNVGGPPEQYF. The V and J genes are TRBV5-1 and TRBJ2-7, with 7 bases matching TRBD1. CDR3 length: 15 residues. V lost 4 bases and J lost 6; bases outside the gene matches: 13. CDR1 and CDR2 from the germline V gene are SGHRS and YFSETQ.

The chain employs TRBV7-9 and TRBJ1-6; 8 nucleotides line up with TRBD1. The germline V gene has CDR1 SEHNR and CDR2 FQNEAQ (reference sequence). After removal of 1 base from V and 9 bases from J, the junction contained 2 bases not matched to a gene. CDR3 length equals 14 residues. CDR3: CASSLGTGSSPLHF. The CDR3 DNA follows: TGTGCCAGCAGCTTAGGGACAGGGAGTTCACCCCTCCACTTT.

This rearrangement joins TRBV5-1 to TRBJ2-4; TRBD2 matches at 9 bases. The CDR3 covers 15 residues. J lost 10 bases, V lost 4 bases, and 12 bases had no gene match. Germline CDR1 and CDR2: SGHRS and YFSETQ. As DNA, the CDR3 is TGCGCCAGCAGCCCTAGCGGGACTAGTTCGGAGATTCAGTACTTC. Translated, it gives CASSPSGTSSEIQYF. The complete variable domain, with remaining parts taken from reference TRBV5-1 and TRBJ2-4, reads KAGVTQTPRYLIKTRGQQVTLSCSPISGHRSVSWYQQTPGQGLQFLFEYFSETQRNKGNFPGRFSGRQFSNSRSEMNVSTLELGDSALYLCASSPSGTSSEIQYFGAGTRLSVL.

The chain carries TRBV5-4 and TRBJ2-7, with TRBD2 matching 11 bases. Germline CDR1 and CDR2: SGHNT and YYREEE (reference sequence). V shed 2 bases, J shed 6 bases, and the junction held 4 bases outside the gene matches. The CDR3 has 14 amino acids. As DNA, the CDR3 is TGTGCCAGCAGCTTTAGCGGGGGGGAAGTCGAGCAGTACTTC. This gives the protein CASSFSGGEVEQYF.

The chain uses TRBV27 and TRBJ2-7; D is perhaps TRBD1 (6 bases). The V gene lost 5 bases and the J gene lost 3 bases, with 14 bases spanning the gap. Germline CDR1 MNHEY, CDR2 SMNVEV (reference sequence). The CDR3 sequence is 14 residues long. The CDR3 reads CASSPGQRVYEQYF. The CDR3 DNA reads TGTGCCAGCAGTCCAGGACAGAGAGTCTACGAGCAGTACTTC.